This TCR beta chain was captured in a study of T-cell reconstitution after alpha-beta-depleted transplantation in children. Regarding the study as a whole: Where some patients showed high TCRbeta diversity at day 60, it came from recipient T cells and thymic progenitors that had survived. Alpha-beta T cells present about two months after transplant were reported to originate from several hundred expanded graft clones. One year post-transplant, T-cell counts and diversity were largely derived from T cells produced anew.

This CDR3 has 15 residues. The V end was cut by 10 bases, the J end by 0 bases, with 16 bases between. The germline CDR1 and CDR2 sequences are MNHEY and SMNVEV (reference sequence). In the case of this clonotype: Its target is unknown.

The authors prepared the TCRbeta library with unique molecular identifiers. MiXCR, applied by TCRdb to the PCR reads, yields one record per CDR3 protein. The sample records roughly 670,000 distinct CDR3 sequences, about 12% being singletons. The chain joins TRBV27 to TRBJ1-5; D may be TRBD1 (6 bases). The sample was PBMCs, taken before TCRalphabeta/CD19-depleted stem cell transplant. This receptor was taken from a girl aged 2 to 9 with congenital amegakaryocytic thrombocytopenia, due to receive a stem cell transplant. This chain's CDR3 is CATGGGPYSNQPQHF. In DNA, the CDR3 is TGTGCCACCGGGGGGGGGCCCTATAGCAATCAGCCCCAGCATTTT.